These 18 T cell receptor beta chains were sequenced from one sample in a study of cytomegalovirus exposure and HLA in healthy donors. The study ran its PCR with 60 Vbeta and 13 Jbeta primers. Repertoires were generated with immunoSEQ multiplex PCR, while TCRdb's copy carries only in-frame clones and drops some. This table has about 180,000 clones, 65% to 90% appearing once. The sequenced sample was PBMCs. The origin of the receptors is a girl aged 2 to 9 in good health and CMV-seropositive.

The CDR3 coding sequence is TGTGCCAGCAGCTCCCCCGGCAGGGGGCTGAATAATTCACCCCTCCACTTT. This gives the protein CASSSPGRGLNNSPLHF. The chain recombines TRBV9 with TRBJ1-6; 8 bases are shared with TRBD1. The CDR3 runs to 17 residues. Losses at the gene ends were 4 bases for V and 5 bases for J; bases not matched to a gene: 11. Germline V gene data show CDR1 as SGDLS and CDR2 as YYNGEE.

This chain uses TRBV28 with TRBJ2-1, with TRBD2 matching over 9 bases. Germline CDR1 MDHEN, CDR2 SYDVKM. Trimming at V came to 2 bases and at J to 13 bases, leaving 6 bases not matched to a gene. CDR3 length: 13 amino acids. The CDR3 DNA follows: TGTGCCAGCAGTTTAGGGCGGGAGGGTGTTCAGTTCTTC. Residues: CASSLGREGVQFF.

CDR3 in amino acids: CATSRGSSQFF. DNA of the CDR3: TGTGCCACCAGCAGAGGTTCATCGCAGTTCTTC. The J gene is TRBJ2-1, the V gene TRBV15, with D uncertain. Germline assignment: CDR1 LNHNV and CDR2 YYDKDF (reference sequence). The CDR3 is 11 amino acids. V lost 1 base and J 12 bases, leaving 7 bases between the germline ends.

V gene TRBV6-1 combines with J gene TRBJ1-5; no definite D call. Germline CDR1 reads MNHNS; CDR2 reads SASEGT. V was cut by 3 bases and J by 8 bases, with 11 bases left in between. The length of the CDR3 is 13 residues. CDR3 protein: CASSDGPGEPQHF. CDR3 nucleotides: TGTGCCAGCAGTGATGGGCCCGGGGAGCCCCAGCATTTT.

The V gene is TRBV11-3, the J gene TRBJ2-5; 13 bases are a match to TRBD2. The CDR3 runs 16 residues. Per the germline V gene, CDR1 is SGHNT and CDR2 is YENEEA. With 5 bases clipped from V and 4 bases from J, the junction kept 7 bases outside the gene matches. The CDR3 here is CASSPSLAGGAETQYF. DNA for the CDR3: TGTGCCAGCAGCCCGTCACTAGCGGGAGGGGCAGAGACCCAGTACTTC.

This clone was counted a few times. The rearrangement joins TRBV5-6 to TRBJ2-7; 7 bases are shared with TRBD1. This CDR3 region has 14 residues. Losses at the gene ends were 4 bases for V and 0 bases for J; bases not matched to a gene: 4. CDR1 is SGHDT, CDR2 YYEEEE, per germline. The CDR3 loop reads CASSHDRDSYEQYF. For the CDR3, the DNA is TGTGCCAGCAGCCACGACAGGGACTCCTACGAGCAGTACTTC.

This clone was observed once. The chain recombines TRBV19 with TRBJ2-7; 8 nucleotides match TRBD1. Losses at the gene ends were 6 bases for V and 3 bases for J; bases not matched to a gene: 1. In germline, CDR1 is LNHDA, CDR2 SQIVND (reference sequence). The CDR3 extends over 12 amino acids. CDR3 loop: CASSDRGYEQYF. In nucleotides, the CDR3 is TGTGCCAGTAGCGACAGGGGCTACGAGCAGTACTTC.

The J gene is TRBJ2-1, the V gene TRBV5-1; 8 bases match TRBD2. Germline CDR1 is SGHRS and CDR2 is YFSETQ. The CDR3 is 18 residues long. V was clipped by 1 base and J by 3 bases; unmatched bases: 12. CDR3 DNA sequence: TGCGCCAGCAGCTTGTCAGCGGGAGTATCGTCTCACTACAATGAGCAGTTCTTC. This codes for CASSLSAGVSSHYNEQFF. Full variable domain (missing parts from reference TRBV5-1 and TRBJ2-1): KAGVTQTPRYLIKTRGQQVTLSCSPISGHRSVSWYQQTPGQGLQFLFEYFSETQRNKGNFPGRFSGRQFSNSRSEMNVSTLELGDSALYLCASSLSAGVSSHYNEQFFGPGTRLTVL.

The chain recombines TRBV21-1 with TRBJ1-2; the table gives TRBD1 as D, unverified against the DNA. TRBV21-1 is a documented pseudogene. This CDR3 spans 16 amino acids. The CDR3 DNA reads TGTGCCAGCAGCAAAGTAAACTGGACAGGGTATAATGGCTACACCTTC. Translation: CASSKVNWTGYNGYTF.

The chain joins TRBV19 to TRBJ1-5, with D perhaps TRBD1 (5 bases). CDR1 is LNHDA and CDR2 is SQIVND in the germline V gene (reference sequence). This CDR3 comprises 15 residues. The germline V and J ends were trimmed by 6 bases and 4 bases, with 16 bases remaining between them. CDR3 in amino acids: CASSLGGMGNQPQHF. The DNA of the CDR3 is TGTGCCAGTAGCCTGGGGGGGATGGGGAATCAGCCCCAGCATTTT.

The CDR3 reads CASSSSIRGPQHF. The CDR3 region has the DNA TGTGCCAGCAGCTCATCAATACGGGGTCCCCAGCATTTT. V and J are TRBV11-2 and TRBJ1-5; D gene uncertain. With 4 bases removed from V and 10 bases from J, the gap between germline ends came to 14 bases. Looked up from germline, CDR1 is SGHAT and CDR2 is FQNNGV. The CDR3 length is 13 residues.

This chain connects TRBV5-5 to TRBJ2-3, with 10 bases fitting TRBD2. Germline trimming cut 4 bases from V and 3 bases from J; bases unmatched to any gene: 8. The CDR3 consists of 16 residues. Germline lookup yields CDR1 SGHKS and CDR2 YYEKEE (reference sequence). Here the CDR3 reads CASSPGSGRGTDTQYF. In nucleotides, the CDR3 is TGTGCCAGCAGCCCCGGGAGCGGGAGGGGGACAGATACGCAGTATTTT.

J is TRBJ2-7 and V is TRBV5-5, with 9 bases aligning to TRBD2. The length of the CDR3 is 14 residues. V shed 4 bases and J 6 bases; nucleotides not matched to a gene: 8. The germline V gene has CDR1 SGHKS and CDR2 YYEKEE (reference sequence). The CDR3 loop reads CASSTLAGSCEQYF. CDR3 bases: TGTGCCAGCAGCACCCTAGCGGGATCTTGCGAGCAGTACTTC.

This chain connects TRBV6-1 to TRBJ2-6; D ambiguous. The CDR3 totals 15 residues. The germline V gene encodes CDR1 MNHNS and CDR2 SASEGT. The V gene lost 2 bases and the J gene lost 3 bases, with 8 bases spanning the gap. The CDR3 DNA follows: TGTGCCAGCAGTGAACCGCTACTTGGGGCCAACGTCCTGACTTTC. It translates to CASSEPLLGANVLTF.

V and J are TRBV5-4 and TRBJ1-1; D ambiguous. Germline CDR1 SGHNT, CDR2 YYREEE (reference sequence). Trimming took off 2 bases at V and 0 bases at J, with 5 bases between the two ends. The CDR3 consists of 13 residues. The CDR3 reads CASSFQMNTEAFF. In DNA, the CDR3 is TGTGCCAGCAGCTTTCAGATGAACACTGAAGCTTTCTTT. Based on the CDR3 plus reference TRBV5-4 and TRBJ1-1, the full variable domain is ETGVTQSPTHLIKTRGQQVTLRCSSQSGHNTVSWYQQALGQGPQFIFQYYREEENGRGNFPPRFSGLQFPNYSSELNVNALELDDSALYLCASSFQMNTEAFFGQGTRLTVV.

This clone was picked up one time. The V call is TRBV7-8, the J call TRBJ2-5; 10 bases line up with TRBD1. Unmatched junction bases numbered 8, after V lost 4 bases and J lost 3 bases. The CDR3 totals 16 residues. The germline V gene encodes CDR1 SGHVS and CDR2 FQNEAQ. This CDR3 reads CASSYTAGTGEETQYF. The CDR3 DNA reads TGTGCCAGCAGCTATACCGCCGGGACAGGGGAAGAGACCCAGTACTTC.

The chain is built from TRBV7-8 and TRBJ1-1; 8 nucleotides match TRBD1. Germline V CDR1 and CDR2: SGHVS, FQNEAQ. The V gene end was trimmed by 5 bases and the J gene end by 2 bases; junction bases not matched to a gene: 10. This CDR3 spans 16 amino acids. DNA of the CDR3: TGTGCCAGCAGCCCCACCCAGGGGGCTGTTAACACTGAAGCTTTCTTT. Amino acid sequence: CASSPTQGAVNTEAFF.

This clone occurred once. The chain is built from TRBV7-3 and TRBJ2-1, with D hard to call. Trimming took 6 bases from V and 4 from J, leaving 10 bases between them. The CDR3 is made up of 13 amino acids. CDR1 is SGHTA and CDR2 is FQGTGA in the germline V gene. CDR3 DNA: TGTGCCAGCAGTGAGTCCCTTTACAATGAGCAGTTCTTC. Residues: CASSESLYNEQFF.